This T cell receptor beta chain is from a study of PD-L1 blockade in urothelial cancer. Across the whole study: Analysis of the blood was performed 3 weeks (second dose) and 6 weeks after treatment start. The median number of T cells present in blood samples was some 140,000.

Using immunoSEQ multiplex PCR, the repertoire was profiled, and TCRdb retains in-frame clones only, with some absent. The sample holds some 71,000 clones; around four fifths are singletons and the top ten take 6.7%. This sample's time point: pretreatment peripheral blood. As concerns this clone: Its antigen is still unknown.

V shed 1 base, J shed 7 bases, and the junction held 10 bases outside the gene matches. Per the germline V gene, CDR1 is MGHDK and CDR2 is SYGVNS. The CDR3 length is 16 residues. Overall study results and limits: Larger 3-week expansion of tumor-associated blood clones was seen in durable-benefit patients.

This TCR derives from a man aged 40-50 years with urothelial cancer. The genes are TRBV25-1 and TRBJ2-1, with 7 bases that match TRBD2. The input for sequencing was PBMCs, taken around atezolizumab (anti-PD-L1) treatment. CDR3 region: CASSEWGGGRGNEQFF. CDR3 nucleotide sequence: TGTGCCAGCAGTGAATGGGGGGGAGGGCGGGGAAATGAGCAGTTCTTC.